Below, 12 T cell receptor beta chains from the same sample are listed, as sequenced in a study of tissue T cells after allogeneic stem cell transplantation. Method: immunoSEQ multiplex PCR; TCRdb's copy keeps in-frame clones and lacks some. The sample shows about 26,000 clones, 91% of them seen only once. The material sequenced was blood, taken before transplantation. The source is a male donor aged 60 or over who later had graft-versus-host disease after an allogeneic stem cell transplant.

This sequence joins TRBV11-3 and TRBJ2-7; 7 bases fit TRBD2. J gave up 2 bases and V 5 bases, and 12 bases lay outside the gene matches. This CDR3 is 16 amino acids long. CDR1 is SGHNT, CDR2 YENEEA, per germline. The CDR3 DNA reads as TGTGCCAGCAGCCATACGGGGCCGGGAGGAACCTACGAGCAGTACTTC. Protein: CASSHTGPGGTYEQYF.

The chain couples TRBV7-8 to TRBJ1-3; D possibly corresponds to TRBD1 (5 bases). The germline V and J ends were trimmed by 2 bases and 8 bases, with 22 bases remaining between them. The CDR3 has 17 residues. In germline, CDR1 is SGHVS, CDR2 FQNEAQ. The DNA for the CDR3 is TGTGCCAGCAGCTTATCAACGAGTCGTCAGGGAGTACACACCATATATTTT. Its translation is CASSLSTSRQGVHTIYF. The variable domain in full, completed from reference TRBV7-8 and TRBJ1-3, reads GAGVSQSPRYKVAKRGQDVALRCDPISGHVSLFWYQQALGQGPEFLTYFQNEAQLDKSGLPSDRFFAERPEGSVSTLKIQRTQQEDSAVYLCASSLSTSRQGVHTIYFGEGSWLTVV.

The chain uses TRBV7-6 and TRBJ2-1; 7 nucleotides line up with TRBD2. The germline CDR1 and CDR2 sequences are SGHVS and FNYEAQ. Trimming took 1 base from V and 0 from J; bases not matched to a gene: 0. The CDR3 has 15 amino acids. DNA for the CDR3: TGTGCCAGCAGCTTAGGGGGGGGCTCCTACAATGAGCAGTTCTTC. It encodes CASSLGGGSYNEQFF.

V and J are TRBV19 and TRBJ1-5; 7 positions match TRBD1. V was pared by 5 bases and J by 7 bases, with 5 bases of the junction left unmatched. The CDR3 spans 13 residues. Germline lookup yields CDR1 LNHDA and CDR2 SQIVND (reference sequence). CDR3 residues: CASSLGGGQPQHF. DNA of the CDR3: TGTGCCAGTAGTCTTGGAGGGGGCCAGCCCCAGCATTTT.

The chain links TRBV4-3 to TRBJ1-2; D possibly corresponds to TRBD1 (5 bases). Germline lookup yields CDR1 LGHNA and CDR2 YSLEER. CDR3 length: 13 amino acids. V was cut by 4 bases and J by 6 bases, with 12 bases left in between. CDR3 sequence: CASSLTRGDGYTF. The DNA for the CDR3 is TGCGCCAGCAGCCTCACTAGAGGGGATGGCTACACCTTC.

The chain has TRBV3-1 (or the pseudogene TRBV3-2) and TRBJ2-1; 7 bases agree with TRBD2. V shed 4 bases, J shed 9 bases, and the junction held 3 bases outside the gene matches. Germline-derived CDR1 and CDR2 are LGHDT and YNNKEL (reference sequence). This CDR3 contains 12 residues. The CDR3 loop is CASSPGGTEQFF. DNA for the CDR3: TGTGCCAGCAGCCCCGGGGGGACTGAGCAGTTCTTC.

The chain links TRBV6-5 to TRBJ2-1, with TRBD2 identical over 8 bases. Trimming at V came to 4 bases and at J to 8 bases, leaving 10 bases not matched to a gene. The CDR3 loop spans 15 amino acids. Germline loops: CDR1 MNHEY, CDR2 SVGAGI. CDR3 sequence (DNA): TGTGCCAGCAGTTGGCTCGCGGGGGGCAACCATGAGCAGTTCTTC. It is translated as CASSWLAGGNHEQFF.

This clone was recorded once. CDR3 amino acids: CASSLNRGLNEKLFF. CDR3 DNA sequence: TGTGCCAGCAGCCTGAACCGGGGCCTTAATGAAAAACTGTTTTTT. J is TRBJ1-4 and V is TRBV5-5, with a tentative D call TRBD1 (5 bases). V lost 4 bases to trimming and J lost 4 bases, with 14 bases between them. Per germline, CDR1 SGHKS and CDR2 YYEKEE (reference sequence). The CDR3 has 15 residues.

This chain uses TRBV30 with TRBJ1-5, with 7 bases aligning to TRBD1. J lost 5 bases, V lost 1 base, and 2 bases had no gene match. The length of the CDR3 is 13 residues. Germline-derived CDR1 and CDR2 are GTSNPN and SVGIG (reference sequence). This CDR3 reads CAWSGQGHQPQHF. For the CDR3, the DNA is TGTGCCTGGAGTGGACAGGGACATCAGCCCCAGCATTTT.

V usage is TRBV15 and J usage is TRBJ2-4; D gene ambiguous. The CDR3 has 13 residues. V was clipped by 3 bases and J by 9 bases, with 12 bases between them. CDR1 and CDR2 (germline): LNHNV, YYDKDF (reference sequence). The CDR3 DNA reads as TGTGCCACCAGCAGTCCAGAAGCGTCCATTCAGTACTTC. Its protein is CATSSPEASIQYF.

This chain connects TRBV4-1 to TRBJ1-4, with unresolved D. From germline, CDR1 is MGHRA and CDR2 YSYEKL. Trimming shortened V by 6 bases and J by 7 bases, and 18 bases separated the two germline ends. The CDR3 consists of 15 residues. CDR3 DNA sequence: TGCGCCAGCAGATTGAGAGGGAGGTTCGGTGAAAAACTGTTTTTT. Translated, it gives CASRLRGRFGEKLFF.

V usage is TRBV6-4 and J usage is TRBJ1-2, with TRBD1 as a possible D gene (5 bases). Germline-derived CDR1 and CDR2 are MRHNA and SNTAGT. V lost 4 bases and J 4 bases, leaving 19 bases between the germline ends. CDR3 length equals 16 residues. CDR3 residues: CASSVTGQHPRYGYTF. CDR3 bases: TGTGCCAGCAGTGTAACGGGGCAGCACCCACGCTATGGCTACACCTTC.